The 18 T cell receptor beta chains given below trace back to one sample, sequenced in a study of cytomegalovirus exposure and HLA in healthy donors. Vbeta (60) and Jbeta (13) primers were used in the PCR. Clones were sequenced by immunoSEQ multiplex PCR, and TCRdb holds only the in-frame ones, with some missing. Here the sample spans fewer than 200,000 clones, approximately 70% being singletons. The sequencing sample was made of PBMCs. The receptor set was obtained from a woman aged 25 to 45 in good health and CMV-seronegative.

This rearrangement joins TRBV27 to TRBJ2-7, with 7 nucleotides matching TRBD2. In germline, CDR1 is MNHEY, CDR2 SMNVEV (reference sequence). The ends lost 7 bases at V and 2 bases at J; junction bases unmatched: 11. This CDR3 region has 15 residues. CDR3 sequence: CASMGRASGPYEQYF. The CDR3 DNA reads TGTGCCAGCATGGGCCGGGCTAGCGGCCCCTACGAGCAGTACTTC.

J is TRBJ1-2 and V is TRBV7-2; 8 positions match TRBD1. CDR1 is SGHTA and CDR2 is FQGNSA in the germline V gene. Losses at the gene ends were 5 bases for V and 2 bases for J; bases not matched to a gene: 7. This CDR3 has 15 residues. The CDR3 nucleotides read TGTGCCAGCAGCCTTCGGGGACAGGCAAACTATGGCTACACCTTC. It is translated as CASSLRGQANYGYTF.

The CDR3 is CASSLNRVEETQYF. CDR3 coding DNA: TGCGCCAGCAGCTTGAACCGGGTGGAAGAGACCCAGTACTTC. The V call is TRBV5-1, the J call TRBJ2-5; D is uncertain. This CDR3 has 14 residues. In germline, CDR1 is SGHRS, CDR2 YFSETQ. V was trimmed by 1 base and J by 3 bases, leaving 10 bases between them.

The rearrangement links TRBV5-4 to TRBJ2-1; 11 nucleotides align to TRBD2. The germline V gene has CDR1 SGHNT and CDR2 YYREEE (reference sequence). The CDR3 length is 14 residues. Germline trimming cut 3 bases from V and 6 bases from J; bases unmatched to any gene: 2. This chain's CDR3 is CASSSGLAGNEQFF. The CDR3 bases are TGTGCCAGCAGCTCAGGACTAGCGGGCAATGAGCAGTTCTTC.

The chain is built from TRBV27 and TRBJ2-7, with 10 bases aligning to TRBD2. The CDR3 loop spans 15 amino acids. Per germline, CDR1 MNHEY and CDR2 SMNVEV (reference sequence). V lost 6 bases to trimming and J lost 2 bases; unmatched junction nucleotides: 7. In nucleotides, the CDR3 is TGTGCCAGCAGGAGTAAGCGGGAGGGTACCTACGAGCAGTACTTC. It codes for CASRSKREGTYEQYF.

The V and J genes are TRBV27 and TRBJ1-2; TRBD1 aligns across 7 bases. With V trimmed by 3 bases and J by 2 bases, 6 bases remained unmatched. Germline lookup yields CDR1 MNHEY and CDR2 SMNVEV (reference sequence). CDR3 size: 15 residues. The CDR3 protein is CASSLGTDENYGYTF. In nucleotides, the CDR3 is TGTGCCAGCAGTTTGGGGACAGACGAAAACTATGGCTACACCTTC.

CDR3 in DNA: TGTGCCAGTAGTATAGCTACAGGTTCTGGCTATGGCTACACCTTC. Residues: CASSIATGSGYGYTF. This chain joins TRBV19 and TRBJ1-2; tentative D call: TRBD1 (5 bases). The CDR3 spans 15 residues. The V end was cut by 1 base, the J end by 4 bases, with 13 bases between. Germline lookup yields CDR1 LNHDA and CDR2 SQIVND (reference sequence). Full variable domain (missing parts from reference TRBV19 and TRBJ1-2): DGGITQSPKYLFRKEGQNVTLSCEQNLNHDAMYWYRQDPGQGLRLIYYSQIVNDFQKGDIAEGYSVSREKKESFPLTVTSAQKNPTAFYLCASSIATGSGYGYTFGSGTRLTVV.

V usage is TRBV9 and J usage is TRBJ2-6, with no clear D. CDR1 and CDR2 (germline): SGDLS, YYNGEE. V dropped 5 bases and J dropped 4 bases, with 10 bases sitting between them. The CDR3 covers 14 residues. CDR3 nucleotide sequence: TGTGCCAGCAGTCTCCGGTCCGGGGCCAACGTCCTGACTTTC. Its protein product is CASSLRSGANVLTF.

CDR3 sequence reads: CASSLGWHEQYF. In DNA form, the CDR3 reads TGCGCCAGCAGCTTGGGTTGGCACGAGCAGTACTTC. The chain couples TRBV5-1 to TRBJ2-7; D uncertain. This CDR3 is 12 amino acids long. V lost 0 bases and J lost 5, with 6 bases in between. Germline CDR1 is SGHRS and CDR2 is YFSETQ.

The genes are TRBV6-6 and TRBJ2-5, with 16 bases aligning to TRBD2. The CDR3 runs 15 residues. J lost 5 bases, V lost 7 bases, and 4 bases had no gene match. The V gene's germline CDR1 is MNHNY and CDR2 SVGAGI (reference sequence). The CDR3 DNA reads as TGTGCCAGCACCCAGGGACTAGCGGGAGGGGAGACCCAGTACTTC. Protein sequence: CASTQGLAGGETQYF.

This rearrangement joins TRBV5-4 to TRBJ1-2; 7 nucleotides line up with TRBD1. V was clipped by 4 bases and J by 5 bases; unmatched bases: 5. The germline V gene encodes CDR1 SGHNT and CDR2 YYREEE (reference sequence). The CDR3 totals 13 residues. The CDR3 reads CASSVGQLYGYTF. The CDR3 bases are TGTGCCAGCAGCGTGGGACAGTTGTATGGCTACACCTTC.

This chain joins TRBV6-6 and TRBJ2-1; 9 nucleotides line up with TRBD1. V shed 0 bases, J shed 7 bases, and the junction held 4 bases outside the gene matches. The CDR3 loop spans 15 amino acids. Per germline, CDR1 MNHNY and CDR2 SVGAGI (reference sequence). CDR3 sequence: CASSYSRQGGNEQFF. CDR3 nucleotides: TGTGCCAGCAGTTACTCTCGACAGGGGGGTAATGAGCAGTTCTTC.

The chain has TRBV6-6 and TRBJ2-5; no definite D call. The V end lost 6 bases, the J end lost 1 base, and 15 bases lay between the germline ends. CDR3 length: 15 residues. CDR1 and CDR2 from the germline V gene are MNHNY and SVGAGI (reference sequence). The CDR3 DNA reads as TGTGCCAGCAGAGGCAGGTGGCGCCGCCAAGAGACCCAGTACTTC. This translates into CASRGRWRRQETQYF.

This chain links TRBV9 with TRBJ2-1, with 9 bases lining up with TRBD2. The germline gives CDR1 SGDLS, CDR2 YYNGEE. The trim removed 3 bases at V and 8 bases at J, leaving 12 bases unmatched. The CDR3 loop spans 16 amino acids. The CDR3 spells CASSGEIAGVRDEQFF. The CDR3 region has the DNA TGTGCCAGCAGCGGAGAAATAGCGGGAGTTCGCGATGAGCAGTTCTTC. The full variable domain, with the rest looked up from reference TRBV9 and TRBJ2-1, is DSGVTQTPKHLITATGQRVTLRCSPRSGDLSVYWYQQSLDQGLQFLIQYYNGEERAKGNILERFSAQQFPDLHSELNLSSLELGDSALYFCASSGEIAGVRDEQFFGPGTRLTVL.

The chain carries TRBV2 and TRBJ2-7, with 9 bases that match TRBD2. V lost 1 base, J lost 1 base, and 2 bases stayed unmatched. This CDR3 is 15 amino acids long. The germline gives CDR1 SNHLY, CDR2 FYNNEI. The CDR3 sequence: CASSEGLAVSYEQYF. The CDR3 DNA follows: TGTGCCAGCAGTGAAGGACTAGCGGTATCCTACGAGCAGTACTTC. Drawing the rest from reference TRBV2 and TRBJ2-7, the complete variable domain is EPEVTQTPSHQVTQMGQEVILRCVPISNHLYFYWYRQILGQKVEFLVSFYNNEISEKSEIFDDQFSVERPDGSNFTLKIRSTKLEDSAMYFCASSEGLAVSYEQYFGPGTRLTVT.

This clone was found once. The V gene is TRBV5-6, the J gene TRBJ1-5; TRBD1 agrees at 9 bases. The J segment lost 4 bases and the V segment lost 1 base, leaving 6 bases of the junction unmatched. Germline values: CDR1 SGHDT, CDR2 YYEEEE. This CDR3 is built from 16 residues. The CDR3 spells CASSLWGTGINQPQHF. The DNA for the CDR3 is TGTGCCAGCAGCTTGTGGGGGACAGGGATAAATCAGCCCCAGCATTTT.

The chain joins TRBV2 to TRBJ2-1; D unresolved. Germline CDR1 is SNHLY and CDR2 is FYNNEI. The CDR3 spans 12 residues. The V and J ends lost 5 bases and 8 bases respectively, with 10 bases between them. CDR3 sequence (DNA): TGTGCCAGCAGTTTTAGTGTGGATGAGCAGTTCTTC. Its translation: CASSFSVDEQFF.

This clone has a handful of counts. The chain has TRBV4-3 and TRBJ2-7; D possibly corresponds to TRBD2 (5 bases). CDR1 is LGHNA, CDR2 YSLEER, per germline. The CDR3 spans 13 residues. V gave up 2 bases and J gave up 2 bases, with 7 bases separating them. The CDR3 DNA reads TGCGCCAGCAGCCAAAGACTAACCTACGAGCAGTACTTC. This translates into CASSQRLTYEQYF.